The 25 T cell receptor beta chains in this list originate from one sample, sequenced in a study of breast tumors, draining lymph nodes, adjacent tissues. TCRdb passed the multiplex PCR reads through MiXCR, listing each CDR3 protein once. The table records around 230,000 distinct CDR3 sequences, approximately 36% of them present only once. Samples came from axillary lymph nodes draining the breast cancer. Sequencing was carried out using axillary lymph node tissue. These receptors all come from a female donor with breast cancer. Some clones in this sample may be carry-over from other donors' samples.

The chain is built from TRBV9 and TRBJ2-3; 7 nucleotides agree with TRBD2. The germline V gene has CDR1 SGDLS and CDR2 YYNGEE. This CDR3 has 14 amino acids. Losses at the gene ends were 4 bases for V and 5 bases for J; bases not matched to a gene: 7. In DNA, the CDR3 is TGTGCCAGCAGCCTTGGGGGGGTAGGAGATACGCAGTATTTT. It specifies CASSLGGVGDTQYF.

With regard to this clonotype: Given a much more abundant clone one base away, this may be a read error. The CDR3 DNA reads TGTGCCAGCAGCATGGGGGACATGGGTAATTCACCCCTCCACTTT. Its translation: CASSMGDMGNSPLHF. This chain joins TRBV5-6 and TRBJ1-6, with TRBD1 as a possible D gene (6 bases). V gave up 4 bases and J gave up 6 bases, with 14 bases separating them. The CDR3 has 15 residues. CDR1 and CDR2 (germline): SGHDT, YYEEEE. The variable domain in full, with the rest retrieved from reference TRBV5-6 and TRBJ1-6, is DAGVTQSPTHLIKTRGQQVTLRCSPKSGHDTVSWYQQALGQGPQFIFQYYEEEERQRGNFPDRFSGHQFPNYSSELNVNALLLGDSALYLCASSMGDMGNSPLHFGNGTRLTVT.

This clonotype has a count of ten or more. CDR3 in amino acids: CASSKTGLREQFF. The CDR3 nucleotides read TGTGCCAGCAGCAAGACAGGCCTTAGGGAGCAGTTCTTC. This chain uses TRBV5-6 with TRBJ2-1; possibly TRBD1 for D (6 bases). CDR1 and CDR2 (germline): SGHDT, YYEEEE. This CDR3 region has 13 residues. Trimming left V 4 bases short and J 10 bases short, with 15 bases between. Full variable domain (missing parts from reference TRBV5-6 and TRBJ2-1): DAGVTQSPTHLIKTRGQQVTLRCSPKSGHDTVSWYQQALGQGPQFIFQYYEEEERQRGNFPDRFSGHQFPNYSSELNVNALLLGDSALYLCASSKTGLREQFFGPGTRLTVL.

This clonotype has a count of ten or more. This rearrangement joins TRBV20-1 to TRBJ2-7; 9 nucleotides align to TRBD2. The germline CDR1 and CDR2 sequences are DFQATT and SNEGSKA (reference sequence). CDR3 length: 13 amino acids. V lost 7 bases to trimming and J lost 2 bases; unmatched junction nucleotides: 6. The CDR3 DNA follows: TGCAGTGTGTTAGCGGGAGTAACCTACGAGCAGTACTTC. The encoded protein is CSVLAGVTYEQYF.

This clonotype was seen many times. The chain couples TRBV7-2 to TRBJ2-7; TRBD2 might be the D (6 bases). The V end was cut by 0 bases, the J end by 6 bases, with 12 bases between. The CDR3 sequence is 14 residues long. The germline V gene has CDR1 SGHTA and CDR2 FQGNSA. The CDR3 reads CASSLALAAFEQYF. The CDR3 coding sequence is TGTGCCAGCAGCTTAGCACTAGCCGCATTCGAGCAGTACTTC.

This clonotype was recorded a few times. The V gene is TRBV5-4, the J gene TRBJ2-1; 13 bases are a match to TRBD2. Germline loops: CDR1 SGHNT, CDR2 YYREEE (reference sequence). The CDR3 extends over 16 amino acids. J lost 5 bases, V lost 4 bases, and 6 bases had no gene match. The CDR3 sequence is CASSHGTSGNNNEQFF. CDR3 nucleotides: TGTGCCAGCAGCCACGGGACTAGCGGGAACAACAATGAGCAGTTCTTC.

The chain couples TRBV3-1 to TRBJ2-7; D unresolved. Deletions cut 4 bases from V and 6 bases from J, with 13 bases between. This CDR3 has 13 residues. Germline V gives CDR1 LGHDT, CDR2 YNNKEL (reference sequence). The CDR3 sequence: CASSRLNIAEQYF. In DNA form, the CDR3 reads TGTGCCAGCAGCCGGTTAAATATAGCCGAGCAGTACTTC.

This clonotype has ten or more counts. The chain recombines TRBV7-9 with TRBJ2-1, with 12 bases matching TRBD2. Germline lookup yields CDR1 SEHNR and CDR2 FQNEAQ (reference sequence). The CDR3 is 16 amino acids. V was clipped by 4 bases and J by 5 bases; unmatched bases: 6. The CDR3 loop reads CASSSLTSGRNNEQFF. DNA of the CDR3: TGTGCCAGCAGCTCCCTAACTAGCGGGAGGAACAATGAGCAGTTCTTC.

V and J are TRBV2 and TRBJ2-5; 15 bases agree with TRBD2. Germline-derived CDR1 and CDR2 are SNHLY and FYNNEI. The junction had 8 bases not matched to a gene; V was cut back by 4 bases and J by 5 bases. CDR3 length: 17 residues. The CDR3, as DNA: TGTGCCAGCAGTGGGGGGACTAGCGGGGGGCCGGGGGAGACCCAGTACTTC. It codes for CASSGGTSGGPGETQYF. Full variable domain (rest looked up from reference TRBV2 and TRBJ2-5): EPEVTQTPSHQVTQMGQEVILRCVPISNHLYFYWYRQILGQKVEFLVSFYNNEISEKSEIFDDQFSVERPDGSNFTLKIRSTKLEDSAMYFCASSGGTSGGPGETQYFGPGTRLLVL.

This rearrangement joins TRBV7-8 to TRBJ1-1, with D uncertain. Germline CDR1 reads SGHVS; CDR2 reads FQNEAQ. The CDR3 runs 15 residues. Trimming removed 6 bases at V and 2 bases at J, with 16 bases between. This CDR3 is CASSLPGLQNTEAFF. The CDR3 DNA sequence: TGTGCCAGCAGTTTGCCCGGGCTCCAAAACACTGAAGCTTTCTTT.

Regarding this clonotype: Sequence at one end of the junction differs from germline and may be a read error. The gene calls are TRBV25-1 and TRBJ1-5; D may be TRBD1 (6 bases). From germline, CDR1 is MGHDK and CDR2 SYGVNS. This CDR3 has 16 amino acids. The CDR3 DNA reads as TGTGCCGGCAGTTTATGGGGACAAATCGGACCTCAGCCCCAGCATTTT. This encodes CAGSLWGQIGPQPQHF.

The chain is built from TRBV6-1 and TRBJ2-1; tentatively, D is TRBD2 (6 bases). Looked up from germline, CDR1 is MNHNS and CDR2 is SASEGT. Trimming removed 6 bases from V and 6 bases from J, with 9 bases in between. The CDR3 is 12 amino acids. Written as DNA, the CDR3 is TGTGCCAGCAGGACTAGGAGCAATGAGCAGTTCTTC. Encoded protein: CASRTRSNEQFF.

At least ten counts were recorded for this clonotype. This chain links TRBV5-1 with TRBJ2-3, with 9 bases identical to TRBD1. V dropped 5 bases and J dropped 2; count of bases not matched to a gene: 6. The CDR3 spans 15 residues. Per germline, CDR1 SGHRS and CDR2 YFSETQ. The CDR3 DNA reads TGCGCCAGCAGGGGGACAGGGCTACACACAGATACGCAGTATTTT. Residues: CASRGTGLHTDTQYF. Combining the CDR3 with reference TRBV5-1 and TRBJ2-3 gives the whole variable domain KAGVTQTPRYLIKTRGQQVTLSCSPISGHRSVSWYQQTPGQGLQFLFEYFSETQRNKGNFPGRFSGRQFSNSRSEMNVSTLELGDSALYLCASRGTGLHTDTQYFGPGTRLTVL.

Comments on this clonotype: A read error may be the cause here, since a much bigger clone is one base away. This chain uses TRBV6-5 with TRBJ1-2; unclear D gene. V was pared by 6 bases and J by 4 bases, with 15 bases between. The CDR3 has 14 amino acids. CDR1 and CDR2 from the germline V gene are MNHEY and SVGAGI. The CDR3 reads CASRPLGNAYGYTF. CDR3 bases: TGTGCCAGCAGGCCGCTGGGGAATGCCTATGGCTACACCTTC.

As concerns this clonotype: A much larger clone lies a single base off, so this may be a read error. This rearrangement joins TRBV6-1 to TRBJ2-3; D tentatively fits TRBD1 or TRBD2 (5 bases each). This CDR3 has 13 amino acids. Germline V gene data show CDR1 as MNHNS and CDR2 as SASEGT. V was trimmed by 6 bases and J by 3 bases, leaving 10 bases between them. CDR3 region: CASRPWGTDTQYF. The CDR3 DNA reads as TGTGCCAGCAGACCCTGGGGGACAGATACGCAGTATTTT.

This rearrangement joins TRBV18 to TRBJ1-2; 9 nucleotides line up with TRBD1. This CDR3 comprises 15 residues. The V gene's germline CDR1 is KGHSH and CDR2 LQKENI. V lost 2 bases and J lost 2; bases outside the gene matches: 3. For the CDR3, the DNA is TGTGCCAGCTCACCAACACAGGGGGCAAACTATGGCTACACCTTC. This codes for CASSPTQGANYGYTF.

The V gene is TRBV24-1, the J gene TRBJ2-1; the match to TRBD2 covers 11 bases. The J segment lost 9 bases and the V segment lost 11 bases, leaving 17 bases of the junction unmatched. From germline, CDR1 is KGHDR and CDR2 SFDVKD. The CDR3 runs 16 residues. DNA for the CDR3: TGTGCCAGCAGCTTAGGGCCTAGCGGGAGGATTGGTGAGCAGTTCTTC. Protein sequence: CASSLGPSGRIGEQFF.

This clonotype was observed a single time. The chain couples TRBV10-3 to TRBJ2-3; 7 bases agree with TRBD1. This CDR3 spans 13 amino acids. From germline, CDR1 is ENHRY and CDR2 SYGVKD. V gave up 2 bases and J gave up 4 bases; unmatched junction bases: 0. In DNA, the CDR3 is TGTGCCATCAGTGAGCAGGGGGCAGATACGCAGTATTTT. This translates into CAISEQGADTQYF.

The chain is built from TRBV11-2 and TRBJ2-7, with D perhaps TRBD1 (5 bases). Germline loops: CDR1 SGHAT, CDR2 FQNNGV. Trimming took off 2 bases at V and 12 bases at J, with 14 bases between the two ends. The CDR3 is 12 residues long. The DNA of the CDR3 is TGTGCCAGCAGCTTACAGGGCTACGCGCGGTACTTC. This encodes CASSLQGYARYF.

This clonotype has ten or more counts. The chain couples TRBV14 to TRBJ2-3, with D perhaps TRBD1 or TRBD2 (5 bases each). Trimming left V 3 bases short and J 2 bases short, with 15 bases between. Germline V CDR1 and CDR2: SGHDN, FVKESK. The length of the CDR3 is 16 residues. The CDR3 loop is CASSHWGRGNTDTQYF. In DNA form, the CDR3 reads TGTGCCAGCAGCCACTGGGGACGGGGAAACACAGATACGCAGTATTTT.

Concerning this clonotype itself: The junction departs from the called germline gene at one end, perhaps through a read error. The V and J genes are TRBV19 and TRBJ2-1, with 14 bases aligning to TRBD2. CDR3 size: 17 residues. Germline CDR1 reads LNHDA; CDR2 reads SQIVND (reference sequence). CDR3 nucleotide sequence: TGTGCCAGTAGTCCAAGACTAGCGGGGGGGCCCTACAATGAGCAGTCCTTC. Translating gives CASSPRLAGGPYNEQSF.

In this sample, this clonotype turned up many times. The rearrangement joins TRBV20-1 to TRBJ2-7; 13 bases agree with TRBD2. V lost 6 bases to trimming and J lost 2 bases; unmatched junction nucleotides: 7. Germline-derived CDR1 and CDR2 are DFQATT and SNEGSKA (reference sequence). The length of the CDR3 is 15 residues. The CDR3 is CSAFRTSGRAYEQYF. CDR3 DNA: TGCAGTGCCTTTCGGACTAGCGGGAGAGCCTACGAGCAGTACTTC.

This clonotype has more than one count but fewer than ten. A much larger clone differs from this one at a single base, so this may be a read error. The chain couples TRBV7-2 to TRBJ2-2; 9 bases match TRBD2. The germline gives CDR1 SGHTA, CDR2 FQGNSA. This CDR3 spans 18 amino acids. The CDR3 bases are TGTGCCAGCAGCCTGGTGTATAGCGGGAGCGCGAACACCCGGGAGCTGTTTTTT. Amino acid sequence: CASSLVYSGSANTRELFF.

This clonotype showed up many times. The rearrangement joins TRBV7-9 to TRBJ2-5; D remains unclear. Deletions cut 3 bases from V and 1 base from J, with 9 bases between. The germline V gene has CDR1 SEHNR and CDR2 FQNEAQ (reference sequence). The CDR3 spans 14 residues. Written as DNA, the CDR3 is TGTGCCAGCAGCTTTATAGGGCCCCAAGAGACCCAGTACTTC. Its translation: CASSFIGPQETQYF. The full variable domain, rest sourced from reference TRBV7-9 and TRBJ2-5, is DTGVSQNPRHKITKRGQNVTFRCDPISEHNRLYWYRQTLGQGPEFLTYFQNEAQLEKSRLLSDRFSAERPKGSFSTLEIQRTEQGDSAMYLCASSFIGPQETQYFGPGTRLLVL.

Ten or more counts support this clonotype. The gene calls are TRBV9 and TRBJ2-3, with D tentatively TRBD2 (6 bases). The CDR3 totals 16 residues. The V end was cut by 3 bases, the J end by 6 bases, with 20 bases between. Germline assignment: CDR1 SGDLS and CDR2 YYNGEE. The CDR3 region has the DNA TGTGCCAGCAGCGAGGAGGGGATAGTTGGGGGGGATACGCAGTATTTT. Protein product: CASSEEGIVGGDTQYF.